Presented here are 29 T cell receptor beta chains from one specimen sequenced in a study of cytotoxic CD8 clonotypes in ibrutinib-treated CLL. Profiling relied on immunoSEQ multiplex PCR, and the TCRdb table lists in-frame clones only, not all of them. Here the sample spans 110,000 or so clones, about 53% being singletons. Source: PBMCs, taken after 24 months of ibrutinib treatment. The receptors originated from a human donor with chronic lymphocytic leukemia.

This chain joins TRBV6-5 and TRBJ1-6; a weak D match, TRBD1 (6 bases). Trimming took off 8 bases at V and 7 bases at J, with 12 bases between the two ends. The CDR3 has 13 residues. The V gene's germline CDR1 is MNHEY and CDR2 SVGAGI. CDR3 nucleotides: TGTGCCAGCCGAACAACAGGGAATTCACCCCTCCACTTT. This gives the protein CASRTTGNSPLHF.

In the case of this clone: A much larger clone sits a single nucleotide away, making a read error possible. The CDR3 DNA reads as TGTGCCAGCAGCTTGGACAGGGCTGACGAAAAACTGTTTTTT. Amino acid sequence: CASSLDRADEKLFF. The gene calls are TRBV5-6 and TRBJ1-4; weak D call: TRBD1 (6 bases). The CDR3 runs 14 residues. The V end was cut by 0 bases, the J end by 8 bases, with 11 bases between. CDR1 SGHDT and CDR2 YYEEEE come from the germline V gene.

The sample holds a few counts of this clone. This CDR3 reads CSVRTGSGAYEQYF. The CDR3, as DNA: TGCAGCGTTAGGACAGGGAGTGGAGCCTACGAGCAGTACTTC. V gene TRBV29-1 combines with J gene TRBJ2-7; TRBD1 matches at 8 bases. Germline V lookup: CDR1 SQVTM, CDR2 ANQGSEA. The CDR3 is 14 amino acids. J lost 2 bases, V lost 5 bases, and 8 bases had no gene match.

This rearrangement joins TRBV6-6 to TRBJ1-3, with D unclear. This CDR3 has 16 amino acids. Germline CDR1 and CDR2: MNHNY and SVGAGI (reference sequence). The V and J ends lost 10 bases and 3 bases respectively, with 22 bases between them. CDR3 DNA sequence: TGTGCCACCTCTAACGCGAAGGCCTTAAGTGGAAACACCATATATTTT. Amino acid sequence: CATSNAKALSGNTIYF.

Only a few counts were recorded for this clone. V and J are TRBV5-4 and TRBJ2-5; D remains unclear. The germline V gene has CDR1 SGHNT and CDR2 YYREEE (reference sequence). Trimming stripped 0 bases from V and 0 bases from J, with 6 bases between. This CDR3 has 14 residues. CDR3 loop: CASSLGRDQETQYF. The CDR3 DNA follows: TGTGCCAGCAGCTTGGGGCGTGACCAAGAGACCCAGTACTTC. Combining the CDR3 with reference TRBV5-4 and TRBJ2-5 gives the whole variable domain ETGVTQSPTHLIKTRGQQVTLRCSSQSGHNTVSWYQQALGQGPQFIFQYYREEENGRGNFPPRFSGLQFPNYSSELNVNALELDDSALYLCASSLGRDQETQYFGPGTRLLVL.

The V and J genes are TRBV9 and TRBJ1-1; no definite D call. V was pared by 0 bases and J by 4 bases, with 7 bases between. The germline V gene has CDR1 SGDLS and CDR2 YYNGEE. The CDR3 has 13 residues. This chain's CDR3 is CASSVELGTEAFF. In DNA, the CDR3 is TGTGCCAGCAGCGTAGAGTTGGGCACTGAAGCTTTCTTT.

The chain joins TRBV10-3 to TRBJ1-3, with D possibly matching TRBD1 (6 bases). The germline V gene encodes CDR1 ENHRY and CDR2 SYGVKD. CDR3 length equals 12 residues. The CDR3 DNA reads as TGTGCAATCGGACAGAACCTAAACACCATATATTTT. Residues: CAIGQNLNTIYF.

CDR3 DNA: TGCGCCAGCAGACGTGACAGTCGACCCACAGATACGCAGTATTTT. Protein: CASRRDSRPTDTQYF. V is TRBV5-1 and J is TRBJ2-3, with D possibly being TRBD1 (5 bases). This CDR3 is built from 15 residues. The V gene lost 5 bases and the J gene lost 2 bases, with 15 bases spanning the gap. Per germline, CDR1 SGHRS and CDR2 YFSETQ.

The V call is TRBV30, the J call TRBJ1-3, with a weak D call TRBD1 (6 bases). CDR1 is GTSNPN and CDR2 is SVGIG in the germline V gene (reference sequence). Trimming removed 8 bases from V and 4 bases from J, with 15 bases in between. This CDR3 region has 13 residues. The CDR3 DNA reads as TGTGCCACCAAAGGGGGGCCAGGAAACACCATATATTTT. Its protein is CATKGGPGNTIYF.

The J gene is TRBJ1-1, the V gene TRBV12-5; D might be TRBD1 (6 bases). The CDR3 has 13 residues. Per germline, CDR1 LGHNT and CDR2 FRNRAP. The V end was cut by 7 bases, the J end by 1 base, with 10 bases between. CDR3 in amino acids: CASAMTGNTEAFF. CDR3 DNA: TGTGCTAGTGCGATGACAGGGAACACTGAAGCTTTCTTT.

This clone has a single count. This chain connects TRBV30 to TRBJ1-2; D is unclear. V shed 2 bases and J shed 2 bases, with 15 bases lying between them. CDR3 length equals 15 residues. Per the germline V gene, CDR1 is GTSNPN and CDR2 is SVGIG (reference sequence). The CDR3 here is CAWSFAAGPNYGYTF. CDR3 DNA: TGTGCCTGGAGTTTCGCGGCAGGACCCAACTATGGCTACACCTTC.

The chain recombines TRBV19 with TRBJ2-3; 10 nucleotides line up with TRBD2. With V trimmed by 7 bases and J by 5 bases, 6 bases remained unmatched. Germline V gene data show CDR1 as LNHDA and CDR2 as SQIVND (reference sequence). The CDR3 contains 14 residues. DNA of the CDR3: TGTGCCAGTAAAGCGGGGGGGCGGTTAGATACGCAGTATTTT. Its translation: CASKAGGRLDTQYF.

This rearrangement joins TRBV11-2 to TRBJ2-3; 11 nucleotides match TRBD2. CDR3 length: 17 amino acids. CDR1 is SGHAT and CDR2 is FQNNGV in the germline V gene. The trim removed 1 base at V and 2 bases at J, leaving 5 bases unmatched. This CDR3 is CASSLGLAGGLTDTQYF. The DNA for the CDR3 is TGTGCCAGCAGCTTAGGGCTAGCGGGGGGCCTCACAGATACGCAGTATTTT.

CDR3 coding DNA: TGTGCCAGCAGCGAGGGGACAGGCGAGTACAATGAGCAGTTCTTC. Its protein product is CASSEGTGEYNEQFF. The chain couples TRBV6-5 to TRBJ2-1, with 8 bases aligning to TRBD1. This CDR3 contains 15 residues. The trim removed 6 bases at V and 4 bases at J, leaving 8 bases unmatched. In germline, CDR1 is MNHEY, CDR2 SVGAGI.

This clone occurred a few times. The J gene is TRBJ1-1, the V gene TRBV4-3; no definite D call. V was clipped by 0 bases and J by 2 bases, with 7 bases between them. Germline lookup yields CDR1 LGHNA and CDR2 YSLEER. The CDR3 totals 14 residues. The CDR3: CASSQDSANTEAFF. For the CDR3, the DNA is TGCGCCAGCAGCCAAGATTCTGCTAACACTGAAGCTTTCTTT.

This clone appeared a few times. CDR3 region: CATTQGLGGYTF. The DNA of the CDR3 is TGTGCCACCACACAGGGGCTGGGGGGCTACACCTTC. The V call is TRBV27, the J call TRBJ1-2; 7 bases are shared with TRBD1. With V trimmed by 10 bases and J by 8 bases, 10 bases remained unmatched. This CDR3 comprises 12 residues. CDR1 is MNHEY, CDR2 SMNVEV, per germline (reference sequence).

The chain recombines TRBV7-2 with TRBJ2-7; D call uncertain. This CDR3 is 15 amino acids long. Trimming removed 5 bases from V and 0 bases from J, with 14 bases in between. Germline CDR1 and CDR2: SGHTA and FQGNSA. CDR3 coding DNA: TGTGCCAGCAGCACCCAAACAGCGAGCTCCTACGAGCAGTACTTC. This gives the protein CASSTQTASSYEQYF.

The gene calls are TRBV27 and TRBJ2-1; D might be TRBD2 (6 bases). Between the trimmed V and J ends, which lost 2 bases and 10 bases, there was a span of 24 bases. This CDR3 contains 17 residues. The germline V gene encodes CDR1 MNHEY and CDR2 SMNVEV (reference sequence). The CDR3, as DNA: TGTGCCAGCAGTTTAGGGGGTGGAGGGTCTCGCGGCTGGGAGCAGTTCTTC. Its translation is CASSLGGGGSRGWEQFF.

This clone was counted between two and nine times. The chain recombines TRBV6-4 with TRBJ2-1; TRBD1 matches 9 bases. After removal of 6 bases from V and 7 bases from J, the junction contained 10 bases not matched to a gene. The germline gives CDR1 MRHNA, CDR2 SNTAGT. This CDR3 region has 15 residues. The CDR3: CASSRGTGLVNEQFF. For the CDR3, the DNA is TGTGCCAGCAGCCGAGGGACAGGGTTAGTAAATGAGCAGTTCTTC.

This chain joins TRBV5-1 and TRBJ2-3; 7 positions agree with TRBD1. This CDR3 spans 16 amino acids. The junction had 15 bases not matched to a gene; V was cut back by 7 bases and J by 4 bases. Germline V gene lookup returns CDR1 SGHRS and CDR2 YFSETQ. CDR3 residues: CASRADRQGTSDTQYF. CDR3 bases: TGCGCCAGCCGCGCCGACCGACAGGGAACGTCAGATACGCAGTATTTT.

The chain has TRBV9 and TRBJ2-7; D is undetermined. Deletions cut 4 bases from V and 4 bases from J, with 12 bases between. The CDR3 covers 13 residues. Germline V gene sequence: CDR1 SGDLS, CDR2 YYNGEE. The CDR3 nucleotides read TGTGCCAGCAGCCCCCCCACGGGTTACGAGCAGTACTTC. Translating it yields CASSPPTGYEQYF.

This clone came up once. The rearrangement uses TRBV5-6 and TRBJ2-3; possibly TRBD1 for D (6 bases). V lost 0 bases and J lost 2, with 10 bases in between. CDR3 length equals 15 residues. Germline V lookup: CDR1 SGHDT, CDR2 YYEEEE. CDR3 protein: CASSLGRGLTDTQYF. Written as DNA, the CDR3 is TGTGCCAGCAGCTTGGGCAGGGGCCTCACAGATACGCAGTATTTT.

This clone showed up just once. This rearrangement joins TRBV29-1 to TRBJ1-1; a weak D match, TRBD1 (5 bases). Trimming shortened V by 4 bases and J by 6 bases, and 6 bases separated the two germline ends. The CDR3 has 10 amino acids. Germline V gene lookup returns CDR1 SQVTM and CDR2 ANQGSEA. CDR3 amino acids: CSVGGPEAFF. In DNA form, the CDR3 reads TGCAGCGTTGGGGGCCCTGAAGCTTTCTTT.

This CDR3 is CASSPRGRATFTDTQYF. CDR3 sequence (DNA): TGTGCCAGCAGCCCGAGGGGACGGGCAACCTTCACAGATACGCAGTATTTT. The gene calls are TRBV5-6 and TRBJ2-3; the D gene could be TRBD1 or TRBD2 (5 bases each). The CDR3 has 17 residues. Germline lookup yields CDR1 SGHDT and CDR2 YYEEEE. Trimming took off 4 bases at V and 2 bases at J, with 20 bases between the two ends.

The chain joins TRBV4-2 to TRBJ2-3; 7 positions match TRBD1. This CDR3 spans 14 amino acids. Per the germline V gene, CDR1 is LGHNA and CDR2 is YNFKEQ. V was pared by 4 bases and J by 2 bases, with 3 bases of the junction left unmatched. The CDR3 loop reads CASSRGGTTDTQYF. The CDR3 bases are TGTGCCAGCAGCCGAGGGGGCACCACAGATACGCAGTATTTT.

The chain combines TRBV15 with TRBJ1-5; 7 bases are shared with TRBD1. The germline CDR1 and CDR2 sequences are LNHNV and YYDKDF (reference sequence). The CDR3 sequence is 14 residues long. Germline trimming cut 9 bases from V and 4 bases from J; bases unmatched to any gene: 9. In DNA form, the CDR3 reads TGTGCCACAGGTTCGGAGGGGGCTAATCAGCCCCAGCATTTT. It specifies CATGSEGANQPQHF.

The chain employs TRBV11-3 and TRBJ2-5; TRBD1 might be the D (6 bases). Germline CDR1 reads SGHNT; CDR2 reads YENEEA. There are 16 residues in the CDR3. The germline V and J ends were trimmed by 5 bases and 1 base, with 17 bases remaining between them. The CDR3 spells CASSQTRQGRQETQYF. Here the CDR3 DNA reads TGTGCCAGCAGCCAGACCAGGCAGGGGCGCCAAGAGACCCAGTACTTC.

The chain combines TRBV9 with TRBJ2-3, with D uncertain. This CDR3 is 15 amino acids long. Germline lookup yields CDR1 SGDLS and CDR2 YYNGEE. V lost 3 bases, J lost 2 bases, and 13 bases lay in between. CDR3: CASSAPPLSTDTQYF. As DNA, the CDR3 is TGTGCCAGCAGCGCACCCCCTCTTTCCACAGATACGCAGTATTTT.

This clone was recorded only once. The chain has TRBV5-4 and TRBJ2-5; a weak D match, TRBD2 (6 bases). The V and J ends lost 0 bases and 2 bases respectively, with 8 bases between them. The CDR3 loop spans 14 amino acids. Germline lookup yields CDR1 SGHNT and CDR2 YYREEE (reference sequence). The CDR3 region has the DNA TGTGCCAGCAGCTTGGCGGGACTGCAAGAGACCCAGTACTTC. Translated: CASSLAGLQETQYF.